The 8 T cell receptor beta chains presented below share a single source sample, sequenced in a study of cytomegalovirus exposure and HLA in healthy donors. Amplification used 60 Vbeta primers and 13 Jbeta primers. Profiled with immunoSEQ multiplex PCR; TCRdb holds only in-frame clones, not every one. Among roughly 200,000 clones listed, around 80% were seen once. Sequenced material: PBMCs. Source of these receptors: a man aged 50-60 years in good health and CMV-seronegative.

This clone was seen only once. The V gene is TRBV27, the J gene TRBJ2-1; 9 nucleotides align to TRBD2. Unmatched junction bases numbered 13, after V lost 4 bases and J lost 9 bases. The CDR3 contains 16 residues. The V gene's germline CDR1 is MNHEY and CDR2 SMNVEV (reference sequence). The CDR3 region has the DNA TGTGCCAGCAGTTCCGCAGCGGGAGGTTTGGGTAGTGAGCAGTTCTTC. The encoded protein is CASSSAAGGLGSEQFF.

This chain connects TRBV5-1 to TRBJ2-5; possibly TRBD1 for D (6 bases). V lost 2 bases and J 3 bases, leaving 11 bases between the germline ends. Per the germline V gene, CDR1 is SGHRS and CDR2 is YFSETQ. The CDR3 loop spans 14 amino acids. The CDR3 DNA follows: TGCGCCAGCAGCTTTGCTCCAGGGGAAGAGACCCAGTACTTC. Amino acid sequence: CASSFAPGEETQYF.

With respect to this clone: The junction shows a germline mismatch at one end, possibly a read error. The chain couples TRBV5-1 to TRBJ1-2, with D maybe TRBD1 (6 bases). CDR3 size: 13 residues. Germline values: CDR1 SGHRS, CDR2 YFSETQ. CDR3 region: CAGSLGQNYGYTF. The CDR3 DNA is TGCGCCGGCAGCCTAGGACAGAACTATGGCTACACCTTC.

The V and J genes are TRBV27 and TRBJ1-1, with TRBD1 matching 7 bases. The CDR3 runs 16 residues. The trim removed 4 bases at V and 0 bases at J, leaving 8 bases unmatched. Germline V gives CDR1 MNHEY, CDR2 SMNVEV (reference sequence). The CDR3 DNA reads TGTGCCAGCAGTTCCAGGGGGACAAGGGTGAACACTGAAGCTTTCTTT. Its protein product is CASSSRGTRVNTEAFF.

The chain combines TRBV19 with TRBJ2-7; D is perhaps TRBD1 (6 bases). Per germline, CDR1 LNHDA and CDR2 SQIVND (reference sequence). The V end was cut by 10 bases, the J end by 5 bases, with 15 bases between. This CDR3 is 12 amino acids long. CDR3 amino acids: CATQSGAHEQYF. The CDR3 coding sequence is TGTGCCACCCAGTCAGGGGCCCACGAGCAGTACTTC.

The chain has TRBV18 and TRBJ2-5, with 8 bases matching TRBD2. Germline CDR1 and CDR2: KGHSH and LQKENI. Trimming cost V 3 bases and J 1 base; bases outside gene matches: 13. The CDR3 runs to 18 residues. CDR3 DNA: TGTGCCAGCTCACCTGGTATAATAGCGGGGAGCCCCCAAGAGACCCAGTACTTC. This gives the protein CASSPGIIAGSPQETQYF.

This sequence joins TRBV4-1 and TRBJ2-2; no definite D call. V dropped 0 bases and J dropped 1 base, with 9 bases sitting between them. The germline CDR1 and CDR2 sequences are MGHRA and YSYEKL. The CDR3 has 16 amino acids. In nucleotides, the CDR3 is TGCGCCAGCAGCCAAGAAGTTGTAGTGAACACCGGGGAGCTGTTTTTT. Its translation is CASSQEVVVNTGELFF.

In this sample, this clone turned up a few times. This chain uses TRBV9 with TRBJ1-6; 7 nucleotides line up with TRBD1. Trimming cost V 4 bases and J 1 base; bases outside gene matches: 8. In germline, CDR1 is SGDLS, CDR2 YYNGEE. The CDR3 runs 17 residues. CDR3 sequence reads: CASSREQGESYNSPLHF. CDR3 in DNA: TGTGCCAGCAGCCGGGAGCAGGGGGAGTCCTATAATTCACCCCTCCACTTT.